Shown below are 12 T cell receptor beta chains from a single sample sequenced in a study of memory CD4+ T cells and cytomegalovirus serostatus. The sort gate was single viable CD3+CD4+CD8-CD45RO+ cells for memory CD4+ T cells. Sequencing used immunoSEQ multiplex PCR; TCRdb keeps in-frame clones, though not all of them. The sample includes around 63,000 clones, less than 85% of them seen just once. The sample comprised memory CD4+ T cells from blood. The receptors shown here come from an adult in good health and CMV-seronegative. Some clones in this sample may be carry-over from other donors' samples.

This chain joins TRBV28 and TRBJ2-5; D is perhaps TRBD1 (5 bases). The V end lost 3 bases, the J end lost 4 bases, and 18 bases lay between the germline ends. The V gene's germline CDR1 is MDHEN and CDR2 SYDVKM. CDR3 length equals 16 residues. The DNA for the CDR3 is TGTGCCAGCAGTTTTGTGACAGCCACTCTCAGAGAGACCCAGTACTTC. This translates into CASSFVTATLRETQYF.

The chain links TRBV4-3 to TRBJ1-3; D call uncertain. Germline assignment: CDR1 LGHNA and CDR2 YSLEER. This CDR3 comprises 14 residues. With 0 bases removed from V and 0 bases from J, the gap between germline ends came to 3 bases. The chain's CDR3 is CASSQDSSGNTIYF. CDR3 DNA sequence: TGCGCCAGCAGCCAAGACAGCTCTGGAAACACCATATATTTT.

The chain joins TRBV18 to TRBJ1-2; possible D gene TRBD1, 5 bases. Germline-derived CDR1 and CDR2 are KGHSH and LQKENI. The ends were cut back, 1 base at V and 1 base at J, with 22 bases in the middle. The CDR3 spans 19 residues. DNA for the CDR3: TGTGCCAGCTCACCACGTGGGGCAGGAACCCTCGTACTTAACTATGGCTACACCTTC. Translation gives CASSPRGAGTLVLNYGYTF.

The J gene is TRBJ1-2, the V gene TRBV18; D is possibly TRBD1 (5 bases). The CDR3 extends over 14 amino acids. V lost 2 bases to trimming and J lost 3 bases, with 10 bases between them. Germline CDR1 is KGHSH and CDR2 is LQKENI. The CDR3 reads CASSPSGGDYGYTF. For the CDR3, the DNA is TGTGCCAGCTCACCAAGTGGGGGGGACTATGGCTACACCTTC.

For this clone: The DNA is left out, because the CDR3 cannot be placed on it with certainty; the CDR3 is given as TCRdb lists it. The chain is built from TRBV7-2 and TRBJ1-2. Both ends counted, the CDR3 spans 18 residues. Germline lookup yields CDR1 SGHTA and CDR2 FQGNSA. The CDR3 loop is CASSSLAIRFGGKDGYTF.

The chain joins TRBV5-6 to TRBJ1-1, with 7 bases lining up with TRBD1. This CDR3 comprises 13 residues. Germline CDR1 SGHDT, CDR2 YYEEEE. J was trimmed by 4 bases and V by 7 bases; bases with no gene match: 7. CDR3 loop: CASRGQASTEAFF. The CDR3, as DNA: TGTGCCAGCCGTGGACAGGCGAGCACTGAAGCTTTCTTT.

The chain couples TRBV6-1 to TRBJ2-7; 7 positions agree with TRBD1. Germline trimming cut 3 bases from V and 7 bases from J; bases unmatched to any gene: 12. In germline, CDR1 is MNHNS, CDR2 SASEGT. The CDR3 is 15 residues long. This CDR3 reads CASSDPGRGGQEQYF. The DNA of the CDR3 is TGTGCCAGCAGTGATCCTGGGAGAGGGGGCCAGGAGCAGTACTTC.

The rearrangement links TRBV18 to TRBJ1-1, with D unclear. The CDR3 covers 17 residues. V lost 0 bases, J lost 3 bases, and 17 bases lay in between. Germline values: CDR1 KGHSH, CDR2 LQKENI. CDR3 sequence (DNA): TGTGCCAGCTCACCACCGAGAAGGTCAGGTAGGGACACTGAAGCTTTCTTT. Protein sequence: CASSPPRRSGRDTEAFF.

This clone was seen a single time. The CDR3 DNA reads TGTGCCAGCAGCTCCCGCCCTACAGGGCGGCGCCCCTACGAGCAGTACTTC. It specifies CASSSRPTGRRPYEQYF. The chain is built from TRBV7-8 and TRBJ2-7, with D possibly being TRBD1 (6 bases). Germline lookup yields CDR1 SGHVS and CDR2 FQNEAQ. V shed 4 bases and J shed 2 bases, with 21 bases lying between them. This CDR3 is 17 amino acids long.

J is TRBJ2-7 and V is TRBV15; no clear D. CDR3 size: 13 residues. Germline V CDR1 and CDR2: LNHNV, YYDKDF (reference sequence). Between the trimmed V and J ends, which lost 5 bases and 3 bases, there was a span of 11 bases. CDR3 protein: CATSSQKGYEQYF. The CDR3, as DNA: TGTGCCACCAGCTCACAGAAAGGCTACGAGCAGTACTTC.

A single count supports this clone. The chain employs TRBV9 and TRBJ2-2, with 8 bases fitting TRBD2. The CDR3 contains 15 residues. Trimming cost V 6 bases and J 6 bases; bases outside gene matches: 10. Germline V gives CDR1 SGDLS, CDR2 YYNGEE. The CDR3, as DNA: TGTGCCAGCAAGGTCACAGCGGGAGTCCCCGGGGAGCTGTTTTTT. Its protein is CASKVTAGVPGELFF.

The rearrangement links TRBV28 to TRBJ1-1; a weak D match, TRBD1 (5 bases). The CDR3 consists of 15 residues. The germline V gene encodes CDR1 MDHEN and CDR2 SYDVKM. The V and J ends lost 2 bases and 1 base respectively, with 11 bases between them. The DNA of the CDR3 is TGTGCCAGCAGTTTAGGGGGAACGAAGAACACTGAAGCTTTCTTT. This translates into CASSLGGTKNTEAFF.